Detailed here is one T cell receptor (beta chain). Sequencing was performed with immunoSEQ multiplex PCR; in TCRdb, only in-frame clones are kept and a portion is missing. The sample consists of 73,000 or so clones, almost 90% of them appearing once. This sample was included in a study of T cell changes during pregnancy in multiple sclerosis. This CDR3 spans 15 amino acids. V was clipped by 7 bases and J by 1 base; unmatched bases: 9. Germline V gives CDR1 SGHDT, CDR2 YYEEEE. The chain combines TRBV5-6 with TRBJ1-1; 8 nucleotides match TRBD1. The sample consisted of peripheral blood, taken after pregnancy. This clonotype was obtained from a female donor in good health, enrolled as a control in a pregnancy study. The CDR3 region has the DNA TGTGCCAGCCGAAGCCAGACAGGGGCGAACACTGAAGCTTTCTTT. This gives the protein CASRSQTGANTEAFF.